These 10 T cell receptor beta chains were all obtained from the same sample, sequenced in a study of cytomegalovirus exposure and HLA in healthy donors. Amplification used 60 Vbeta primers and 13 Jbeta primers. The protocol was immunoSEQ multiplex PCR, while the TCRdb copy is restricted to in-frame clones and leaves out a portion. Among 100,000 to 150,000 clones listed, over 70% were seen once. Input material: PBMCs. Receptors were obtained from a young woman in good health and CMV-seronegative.

The J gene is TRBJ1-2, the V gene TRBV5-1; a weak D match, TRBD1 (5 bases). Per the germline V gene, CDR1 is SGHRS and CDR2 is YFSETQ. The V gene lost 2 bases and the J gene lost 6 bases, with 23 bases spanning the gap. CDR3 size: 17 residues. CDR3 loop: CASSLSGGGLFGDGYTF. CDR3 nucleotide sequence: TGCGCCAGCAGCTTAAGCGGCGGGGGTTTGTTTGGGGATGGCTACACCTTC.

The CDR3 nucleotides read TGTGCCATCGGTCCGGGACTAGCGCCTACCACAGATACGCAGTATTTT. This codes for CAIGPGLAPTTDTQYF. The chain recombines TRBV10-3 with TRBJ2-3; 10 positions match TRBD2. Germline V gene lookup returns CDR1 ENHRY and CDR2 SYGVKD. V was clipped by 8 bases and J by 2 bases; unmatched bases: 10. The CDR3 spans 16 residues.

Notes on this clone: One junction end does not reproduce the germline sequence, and a read error may be involved. The chain links TRBV7-9 to TRBJ1-1; no firm D call. CDR1 and CDR2 from the germline V gene are SEHNR and FQNEAQ (reference sequence). The CDR3 loop spans 10 amino acids. Here the CDR3 DNA reads TGTTCCAGCAGCCCACAGGAAGCTTTCTTT. Translating it yields CSSSPQEAFF.

The chain has TRBV10-3 and TRBJ1-1, with 10 bases matching TRBD1. Germline V CDR1 and CDR2: ENHRY, SYGVKD. The CDR3 is 14 residues long. V gave up 7 bases and J gave up 3 bases; unmatched junction bases: 5. In nucleotides, the CDR3 is TGTGCCATCAAACGACAGGGGGCAGACACTGAAGCTTTCTTT. This translates into CAIKRQGADTEAFF.

This chain joins TRBV5-1 and TRBJ1-1; weak D call: TRBD1 (6 bases). Germline loops: CDR1 SGHRS, CDR2 YFSETQ. V lost 5 bases and J lost 3, with 11 bases in between. CDR3 size: 13 residues. Written as DNA, the CDR3 is TGCGCCAGCAGTTCAGGGGATGACACTGAAGCTTTCTTT. Its translation: CASSSGDDTEAFF.

The chain recombines TRBV12-5 with TRBJ2-7; tentative D call: TRBD2 (6 bases). The CDR3 totals 13 residues. Germline V gene sequence: CDR1 LGHNT, CDR2 FRNRAP. The V end lost 7 bases, the J end lost 0 bases, and 10 bases lay between the germline ends. CDR3 bases: TGTGCTAGTGAACCGGAGGGCTCCTACGAGCAGTACTTC. Residues: CASEPEGSYEQYF. Variable domain in full (rest from reference TRBV12-5 and TRBJ2-7): DARVTQTPRHKVTEMGQEVTMRCQPILGHNTVFWYRQTMMQGLELLAYFRNRAPLDDSGMPKDRFSAEMPDATLATLKIQPSEPRDSAVYFCASEPEGSYEQYFGPGTRLTVT.

The V gene is TRBV5-1, the J gene TRBJ2-3, with D possibly TRBD2 on 6 matching bases. V dropped 0 bases and J dropped 0 bases, with 23 bases sitting between them. Germline V gene lookup returns CDR1 SGHRS and CDR2 YFSETQ. The CDR3 consists of 20 residues. The CDR3 DNA is TGCGCCAGCAGCTTGGCCTATTTAGCGGAGGATTCTCTAAGCACAGATACGCAGTATTTT. Amino acids: CASSLAYLAEDSLSTDTQYF.

The sample holds a few counts of this clone. CDR3 amino acids: CAVAGVNTGELFF. As DNA, the CDR3 is TGTGCGGTCGCGGGTGTGAACACCGGGGAGCTGTTTTTT. The chain combines TRBV7-9 with TRBJ2-2; perhaps TRBD2 as D (5 bases). The germline CDR1 and CDR2 sequences are SEHNR and FQNEAQ (reference sequence). This CDR3 is 13 amino acids long.

V usage is TRBV5-4 and J usage is TRBJ2-5, with 8 bases that match TRBD1. The CDR3 consists of 14 residues. J was trimmed by 5 bases and V by 3 bases; bases with no gene match: 6. Germline CDR1 SGHNT, CDR2 YYREEE (reference sequence). This CDR3 reads CASSSRTGSETQYF. CDR3 in DNA: TGTGCCAGCAGCTCCAGGACAGGGTCGGAGACCCAGTACTTC.

This clone has only a few counts. The V gene is TRBV6-5, the J gene TRBJ1-1; D is perhaps TRBD1 (6 bases). From germline, CDR1 is MNHEY and CDR2 SVGAGI. V was trimmed by 10 bases and J by 0 bases, leaving 12 bases between them. The CDR3 runs to 13 residues. CDR3 nucleotide sequence: TGTGCCACCGCGGACAGTTTGAACACTGAAGCTTTCTTT. Protein sequence: CATADSLNTEAFF.